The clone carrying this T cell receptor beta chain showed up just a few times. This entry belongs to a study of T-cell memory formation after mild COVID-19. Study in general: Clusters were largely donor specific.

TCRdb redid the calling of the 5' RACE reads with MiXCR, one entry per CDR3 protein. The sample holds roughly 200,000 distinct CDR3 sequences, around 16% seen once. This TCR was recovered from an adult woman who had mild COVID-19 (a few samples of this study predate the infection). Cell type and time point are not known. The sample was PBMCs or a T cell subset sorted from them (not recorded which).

DNA of the CDR3: TGTGCCAGCCTCTTTATGGGGGGACCGAGCCCCGAAGAGACCCAGTACTTC. Translation: CASLFMGGPSPEETQYF. V usage is TRBV12-3 or TRBV12-4 and J usage is TRBJ2-5; a weak D match, TRBD2 (6 bases). V was cut by 8 bases and J by 3 bases, with 25 bases left in between. There are 17 residues in the CDR3.